The rows below give T cell receptor beta chains drawn from one sample of a study of technical replicates of blood from several donors. Using immunoSEQ multiplex PCR, the repertoire was profiled, and TCRdb retains in-frame clones only, with some absent. The sample lists roughly 80,000 clones, 93% seen once, with 0.2% to 0.25% in the top ten. The material sequenced was T cells isolated from PBMCs. The receptors come from a human donor in good health. CDR3s include the opening cysteine and the closing phenylalanine or tryptophan. A D gene is named only where the DNA matches it firmly. Only part of the rows carry a size: once, few, many, or a class if the clone is expanded.

v_gene: TRBV6-5; d_gene: NA; j_gene: TRBJ2-3; abundance: NA; len: 11; CDR3aa: CASQTGDTQYF; CDR3nt: TGTGCCAGCCAAACGGGGGATACGCAGTATTTT
v_gene: TRBV27; d_gene: NA; j_gene: TRBJ1-3; abundance: NA; len: 15; CDR3aa: CASRPGQPEPSTIYF; CDR3nt: TGTGCCAGCAGGCCCGGACAGCCTGAACCCTCCACCATATATTTT
v_gene: TRBV13; d_gene: TRBD2; j_gene: TRBJ2-7; abundance: NA; len: 16; CDR3aa: CASSLVLGGRAPEQYF; CDR3nt: TGTGCCAGCAGCTTAGTGTTGGGCGGGAGGGCCCCCGAGCAGTACTTC
v_gene: TRBV25-1; d_gene: TRBD1; j_gene: TRBJ2-3; abundance: NA; len: 15; CDR3aa: CASGPRDRRTDTQYF; CDR3nt: TGTGCCAGCGGCCCCCGGGACAGACGCACAGATACGCAGTATTTT
v_gene: TRBV7-6; d_gene: NA; j_gene: TRBJ2-7; abundance: NA; len: 12; CDR3aa: CASSGGADEQYF; CDR3nt: TGTGCCAGCAGCGGGGGGGCCGACGAGCAGTACTTC
v_gene: TRBV13; d_gene: TRBD2; j_gene: TRBJ2-1; abundance: NA; len: 15; CDR3aa: CASSLGLAGVNEQFF; CDR3nt: TGTGCCAGCAGCTTAGGACTAGCGGGAGTAAATGAGCAGTTCTTC
v_gene: TRBV5-1; d_gene: TRBD1; j_gene: TRBJ1-5; abundance: NA; len: 15; CDR3aa: CASSLGTGGNQPQHF; CDR3nt: TGCGCCAGCAGCTTAGGGACAGGGGGAAATCAGCCCCAGCATTTT
v_gene: TRBV12-5; d_gene: NA; j_gene: TRBJ2-3; abundance: once; len: 14; CDR3aa: CASGLLGSGDTQYF; CDR3nt: TGTGCTAGTGGTTTATTAGGGAGCGGAGATACGCAGTATTTT
v_gene: TRBV9; d_gene: TRBD2; j_gene: TRBJ2-1; abundance: NA; len: 16; CDR3aa: CASSGQGGAFYNEQFF; CDR3nt: TGTGCCAGCAGCGGGCAGGGAGGGGCTTTCTACAATGAGCAGTTCTTC
v_gene: TRBV7-8; d_gene: NA; j_gene: TRBJ1-1; abundance: once; len: 14; CDR3aa: CASSFTGGDTEAFF; CDR3nt: TGTGCCAGCAGCTTTACAGGAGGGGACACTGAAGCTTTCTTT
v_gene: TRBV13; d_gene: TRBD2; j_gene: TRBJ2-7; abundance: NA; len: 15; CDR3aa: CASMGGGEGSYEQYF; CDR3nt: TGTGCCAGCATGGGCGGGGGAGAAGGGTCCTACGAGCAGTACTTC
v_gene: TRBV7-9; d_gene: NA; j_gene: TRBJ1-5; abundance: NA; len: 14; CDR3aa: CASSSDHRDQPQHF; CDR3nt: TGTGCCAGCAGTTCCGACCATCGGGATCAGCCCCAGCATTTT
v_gene: TRBV30; d_gene: TRBD2; j_gene: TRBJ2-4; abundance: NA; len: 17; CDR3aa: CAWSWSRTSGGVDIQYF; CDR3nt: TGTGCCTGGAGCTGGTCAAGGACTAGCGGGGGGGTGGACATTCAGTACTTC
v_gene: TRBV11-2; d_gene: NA; j_gene: TRBJ1-6; abundance: NA; len: 16; CDR3aa: CASSLVKVQRNSPLHF; CDR3nt: TGTGCCAGCAGCTTAGTGAAAGTACAGCGGAATTCACCCCTCCACTTT
v_gene: TRBV7-9; d_gene: TRBD2; j_gene: TRBJ2-1; abundance: NA; len: 14; CDR3aa: CASSLAGDRNEQFF; CDR3nt: TGTGCCAGCAGCTTGGCGGGGGATAGGAATGAGCAGTTCTTC
v_gene: TRBV10-1; d_gene: NA; j_gene: TRBJ1-4; abundance: NA; len: 16; CDR3aa: CASSDSDSAYHEKLFF; CDR3nt: TGCGCCAGCAGTGACTCCGACTCCGCGTACCATGAAAAACTGTTTTTT
v_gene: TRBV27; d_gene: TRBD2; j_gene: TRBJ2-7; abundance: NA; len: 18; CDR3aa: CASSTGLAGVGSAYEQYF; CDR3nt: TGTGCCAGCAGTACGGGACTAGCGGGGGTGGGGAGTGCCTACGAGCAGTACTTC
v_gene: TRBV28; d_gene: TRBD2; j_gene: TRBJ2-7; abundance: NA; len: 14; CDR3aa: CASNVAGRLYEQYF; CDR3nt: TGTGCCAGTAACGTAGCGGGTAGGCTCTACGAGCAGTACTTC
v_gene: TRBV28; d_gene: TRBD1; j_gene: TRBJ1-2; abundance: NA; len: 13; CDR3aa: CASSLGQGLDYTF; CDR3nt: TGTGCCAGCAGTTTAGGACAGGGATTAGACTACACCTTC
v_gene: TRBV18; d_gene: TRBD1; j_gene: TRBJ2-2; abundance: NA; len: 15; CDR3aa: CASRDRITNTGELFF; CDR3nt: TGTGCCAGCCGGGACAGGATCACGAACACCGGGGAGCTGTTTTTT
v_gene: TRBV29-1; d_gene: NA; j_gene: TRBJ2-5; abundance: NA; len: 12; CDR3aa: CSVEDQQETQYF; CDR3nt: TGCAGCGTTGAAGACCAGCAAGAGACCCAGTACTTC
v_gene: TRBV28; d_gene: TRBD1; j_gene: TRBJ1-1; abundance: NA; len: 17; CDR3aa: CASSLIRGRGVNTEAFF; CDR3nt: TGTGCCAGCAGTTTAATAAGGGGGCGCGGTGTGAACACTGAAGCTTTCTTT
v_gene: TRBV28; d_gene: NA; j_gene: TRBJ2-7; abundance: NA; len: 14; CDR3aa: CASSRSGRGREQYF; CDR3nt: TGTGCCAGCAGTCGTTCAGGGCGTGGGCGCGAGCAGTACTTC
v_gene: TRBV6-4; d_gene: TRBD2; j_gene: TRBJ2-3; abundance: NA; len: 16; CDR3aa: CASSALLTSGTDTQYF; CDR3nt: TGTGCCAGCAGTGCCCTGCTGACTAGCGGCACAGATACGCAGTATTTT
v_gene: TRBV27; d_gene: NA; j_gene: TRBJ2-7; abundance: NA; len: 17; CDR3aa: CASSHSWVGDFYYEQYF; CDR3nt: TGTGCCAGCAGCCACTCCTGGGTAGGGGATTTTTACTACGAGCAGTACTTC
v_gene: TRBV6-1; d_gene: NA; j_gene: TRBJ2-2; abundance: NA; len: 15; CDR3aa: CASSERVADTGELFF; CDR3nt: TGTGCCAGCAGTGAAAGAGTGGCGGACACCGGGGAGCTGTTTTTT
v_gene: TRBV25-1; d_gene: NA; j_gene: TRBJ2-6; abundance: NA; len: 14; CDR3aa: CASSGYSGANVLTF; CDR3nt: TGTGCCAGCAGTGGTTACTCTGGGGCCAACGTCCTGACTTTC